This T cell receptor (beta chain) came from a study of cytomegalovirus exposure and HLA in healthy donors. General study points: Confirmation was obtained in vitro that three CMV-associated chains are specific for CMV antigens. HLA allele associations emerged for around 16,000 TCR beta sequences in a later analysis, at 0.05 false discovery rate. In a later analysis, HLA-associated TCR beta chains were more clonally expanded than equally common others.

It was with 60 Vbeta and 13 Jbeta primers that the PCR ran. Some clones are missing from TCRdb's copy, which holds only in-frame ones; the method was immunoSEQ multiplex PCR. The table shows a few hundred thousand clones, with about 80% occurring only once. V was pared by 6 bases and J by 2 bases, with 8 bases between. The CDR3 runs to 13 residues. Per germline, CDR1 MNHNS and CDR2 SASEGT. As concerns this clone: The target antigen is unknown.

The chain joins TRBV6-1 to TRBJ2-1, with unresolved D. The TCR was taken from a girl between 2 and 10 years old in good health and CMV-seronegative. The material sequenced was PBMCs. DNA of the CDR3: TGTGCCAGCAGCAATACTGCCTACAATGAGCAGTTCTTC. Translated, it gives CASSNTAYNEQFF.